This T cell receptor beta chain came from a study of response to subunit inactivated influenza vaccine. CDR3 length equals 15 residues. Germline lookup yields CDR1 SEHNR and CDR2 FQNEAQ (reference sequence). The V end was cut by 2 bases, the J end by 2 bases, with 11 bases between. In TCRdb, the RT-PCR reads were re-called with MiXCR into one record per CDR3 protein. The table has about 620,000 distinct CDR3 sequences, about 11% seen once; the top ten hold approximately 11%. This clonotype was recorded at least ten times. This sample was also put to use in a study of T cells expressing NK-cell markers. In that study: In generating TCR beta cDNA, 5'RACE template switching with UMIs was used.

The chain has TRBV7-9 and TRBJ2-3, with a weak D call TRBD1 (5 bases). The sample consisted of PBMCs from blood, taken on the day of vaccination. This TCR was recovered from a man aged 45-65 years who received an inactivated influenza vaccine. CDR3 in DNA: TGTGCCAGCAGCTTAAATCAGGGCCACACAGATACGCAGTATTTT. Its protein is CASSLNQGHTDTQYF. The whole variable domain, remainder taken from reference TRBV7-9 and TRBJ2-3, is DTGVSQNPRHKITKRGQNVTFRCDPISEHNRLYWYRQTLGQGPEFLTYFQNEAQLEKSRLLSDRFSAERPKGSFSTLEIQRTEQGDSAMYLCASSLNQGHTDTQYFGPGTRLTVL.